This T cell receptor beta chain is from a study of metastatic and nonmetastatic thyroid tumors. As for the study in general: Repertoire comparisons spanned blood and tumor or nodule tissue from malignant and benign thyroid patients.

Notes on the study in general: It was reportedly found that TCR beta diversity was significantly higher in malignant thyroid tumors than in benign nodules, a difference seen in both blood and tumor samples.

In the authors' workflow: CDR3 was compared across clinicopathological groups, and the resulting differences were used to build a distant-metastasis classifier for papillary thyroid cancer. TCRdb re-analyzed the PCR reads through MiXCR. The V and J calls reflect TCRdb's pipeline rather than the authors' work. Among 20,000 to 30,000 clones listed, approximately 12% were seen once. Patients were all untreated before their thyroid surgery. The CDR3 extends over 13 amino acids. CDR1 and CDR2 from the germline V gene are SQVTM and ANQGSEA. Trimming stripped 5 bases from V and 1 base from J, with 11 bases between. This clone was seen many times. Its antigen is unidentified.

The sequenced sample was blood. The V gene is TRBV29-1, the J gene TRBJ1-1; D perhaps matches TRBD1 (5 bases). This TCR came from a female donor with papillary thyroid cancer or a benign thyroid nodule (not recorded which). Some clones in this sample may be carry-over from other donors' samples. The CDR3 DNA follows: TGCAGCGTTCGTGGGGGGGGGAACACTGAAGCTTTCTTT. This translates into CSVRGGGNTEAFF.